This TCR beta chain was recovered during a study of cytomegalovirus exposure and HLA in healthy donors. This PCR relied on a set of 60 Vbeta primers and 13 Jbeta primers. Profiling relied on immunoSEQ multiplex PCR, and the TCRdb table lists in-frame clones only, not all of them. The sample consists of some 150,000 clones, roughly 88% of them appearing once. In germline, CDR1 is GTSNPN, CDR2 SVGIG (reference sequence). Losses at the gene ends were 4 bases for V and 5 bases for J; bases not matched to a gene: 4. The CDR3 runs to 12 residues. Comments on this clone: The antigen remains unidentified.

Study conclusions and caveats: V- and J-gene trimming of TCR beta was linked (in a later analysis) to a missense DCLRE1C variant. Common viral pathogens seemed, in a later analysis, to connect with several of the most significant clusters.

This rearrangement joins TRBV30 to TRBJ2-7, with 8 bases fitting TRBD1. The clonotype was recovered from a woman between 18 and 29 years old in good health and CMV-seronegative. The sequenced sample was PBMCs. The CDR3 protein is CAWKTGVHEQYF. The CDR3 nucleotides are TGTGCCTGGAAGACAGGGGTCCACGAGCAGTACTTC.